The clone carrying this T cell receptor beta chain showed up many times. The sample is drawn from a study of T-cell reconstitution after alpha-beta-depleted transplantation in children. The ends lost 7 bases at V and 3 bases at J; junction bases unmatched: 23. The CDR3 is made up of 21 amino acids. Germline CDR1 is WSHSY and CDR2 is SAAADI. Preparation of the TCRbeta library involved a method that used unique molecular identifiers. From the PCR reads, TCRdb called clonotypes with MiXCR, one entry per CDR3 protein. The sample lists about 230,000 distinct CDR3 sequences; approximately 9.9% were seen once.

Source: PBMCs from the stem cell graft donor, taken from the stem cell graft. This sequence originates from a human donor who donated a stem cell graft to a child with SCID. V usage is TRBV10-2 and J usage is TRBJ2-5; the match to TRBD2 covers 13 bases. CDR3 sequence (DNA): TGCGCCAGCACCCAGGGTATAACTAGCGGGGGGGCCGGGATGCCAAAAGAGACCCAGTACTTC. Translating gives CASTQGITSGGAGMPKETQYF.